A single sample gave rise to the 4 T cell receptor beta chains below, sequenced in a study of metastatic and nonmetastatic thyroid tumors. None of the patients had undergone any treatment ahead of thyroid surgery. TCRdb recomputed clones from the PCR reads via MiXCR. The data show about 30,000 clones, roughly 30% seen once. Sequences were obtained from blood. Every receptor here comes from a female donor with papillary thyroid cancer or a benign thyroid nodule (not recorded which). Some clones in this sample may be carry-over from other donors' samples.

In regard to this clone: A much larger clone lies one base from this, so it may be a read error. V gene TRBV5-6 combines with J gene TRBJ2-7, with D maybe TRBD1 (6 bases). Germline V gives CDR1 SGHDT, CDR2 YYEEEE. The CDR3 sequence is 13 residues long. CDR3 sequence (DNA): TGTGCCAGCAGCCACGGGACAAGCTACGGGCAGTACTTC. This encodes CASSHGTSYGQYF.

This chain joins TRBV20-1 and TRBJ2-1; perhaps TRBD2 as D (6 bases). Trimming removed 0 bases from V and 9 bases from J, with 15 bases in between. Germline loops: CDR1 DFQATT, CDR2 SNEGSKA (reference sequence). The CDR3 totals 14 residues. CDR3 coding DNA: TGCAGTGCTAGAGACCCAAGAGCGGGTACTGAGCAGTTCTTC. It is translated as CSARDPRAGTEQFF.

This clone was counted between two and nine times. The V call is TRBV27, the J call TRBJ1-1, with a weak D call TRBD1 (6 bases). Germline assignment: CDR1 MNHEY and CDR2 SMNVEV (reference sequence). The CDR3 has 14 amino acids. V was shortened by 5 bases and J by 5 bases, with 15 bases between the two germline ends. This chain's CDR3 is CASSHTTGGTEAFF. CDR3 DNA sequence: TGTGCCAGCAGTCACACGACAGGTGGGACTGAAGCTTTCTTT.

In this sample, this clone turned up many times. The chain joins TRBV7-9 to TRBJ1-6; D unclear. V lost 2 bases and J lost 5, with 7 bases in between. The CDR3 length is 14 residues. Germline loops: CDR1 SEHNR, CDR2 FQNEAQ (reference sequence). The CDR3 sequence: CASSLPWDNSPLHF. As DNA, the CDR3 is TGTGCCAGCAGCTTACCATGGGATAATTCACCCCTCCACTTT.